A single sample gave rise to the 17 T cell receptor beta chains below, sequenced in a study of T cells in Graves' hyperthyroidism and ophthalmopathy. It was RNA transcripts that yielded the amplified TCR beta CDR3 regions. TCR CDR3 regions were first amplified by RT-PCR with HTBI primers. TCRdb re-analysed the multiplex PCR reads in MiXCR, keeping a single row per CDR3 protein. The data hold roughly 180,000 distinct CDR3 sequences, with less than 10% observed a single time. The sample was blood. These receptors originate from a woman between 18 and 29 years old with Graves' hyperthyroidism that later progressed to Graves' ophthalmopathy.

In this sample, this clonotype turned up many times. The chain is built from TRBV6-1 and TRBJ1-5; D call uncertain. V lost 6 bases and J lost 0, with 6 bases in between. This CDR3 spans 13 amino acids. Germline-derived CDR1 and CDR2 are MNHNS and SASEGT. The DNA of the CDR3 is TGTGCCAGCAGGGTGAATAGCAATCAGCCCCAGCATTTT. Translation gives CASRVNSNQPQHF.

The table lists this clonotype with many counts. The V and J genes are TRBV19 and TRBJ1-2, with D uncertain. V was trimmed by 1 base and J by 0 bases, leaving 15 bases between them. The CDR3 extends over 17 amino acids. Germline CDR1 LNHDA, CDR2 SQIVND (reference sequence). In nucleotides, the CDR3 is TGTGCCAGTAGTATAGGCCGTTGGCGTACAGCTAACTATGGCTACACCTTC. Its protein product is CASSIGRWRTANYGYTF.

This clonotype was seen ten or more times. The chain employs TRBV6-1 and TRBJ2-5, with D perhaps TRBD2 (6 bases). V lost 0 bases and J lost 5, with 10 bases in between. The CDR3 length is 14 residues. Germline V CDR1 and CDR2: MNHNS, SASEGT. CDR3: CASSEALGSETQYF. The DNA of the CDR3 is TGTGCCAGCAGTGAAGCGCTCGGGAGTGAGACCCAGTACTTC.

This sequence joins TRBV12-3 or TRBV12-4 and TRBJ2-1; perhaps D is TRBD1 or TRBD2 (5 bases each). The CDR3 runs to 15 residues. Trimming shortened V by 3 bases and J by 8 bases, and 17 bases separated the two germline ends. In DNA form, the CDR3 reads TGTGCCAGCAGTTTGCGAGGCGGACGGGACCATGAGCAGTTCTTC. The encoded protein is CASSLRGGRDHEQFF.

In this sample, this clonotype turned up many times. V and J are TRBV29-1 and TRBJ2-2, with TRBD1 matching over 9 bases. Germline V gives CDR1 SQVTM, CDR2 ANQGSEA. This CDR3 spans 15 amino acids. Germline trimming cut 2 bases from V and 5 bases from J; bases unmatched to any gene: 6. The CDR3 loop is CSVEPGQGITGELFF. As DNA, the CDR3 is TGCAGCGTTGAACCGGGACAGGGAATTACCGGGGAGCTGTTTTTT.

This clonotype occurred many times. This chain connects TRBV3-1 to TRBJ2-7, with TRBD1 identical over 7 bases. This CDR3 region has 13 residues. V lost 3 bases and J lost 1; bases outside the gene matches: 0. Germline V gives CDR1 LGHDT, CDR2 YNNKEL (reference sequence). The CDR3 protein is CASSQGQSYEQYF. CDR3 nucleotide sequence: TGTGCCAGCAGCCAGGGACAGTCCTACGAGCAGTACTTC.

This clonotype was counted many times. Here the CDR3 reads CASSLDSMITGELFF. The CDR3 coding sequence is TGTGCCAGCAGCTTAGATTCGATGATAACCGGGGAGCTGTTTTTT. The chain recombines TRBV7-2 with TRBJ2-2; D remains ambiguous. CDR3 length equals 15 residues. The V end was cut by 1 base, the J end by 5 bases, with 11 bases between. Germline V gene sequence: CDR1 SGHTA, CDR2 FQGNSA.

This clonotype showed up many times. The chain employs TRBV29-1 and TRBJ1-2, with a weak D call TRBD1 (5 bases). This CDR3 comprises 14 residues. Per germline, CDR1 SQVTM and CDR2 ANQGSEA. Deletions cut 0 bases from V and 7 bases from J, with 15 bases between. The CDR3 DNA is TGCAGCGTTGAAGATAGGGGCAGGGAGACTGGCTACACCTTC. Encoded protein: CSVEDRGRETGYTF. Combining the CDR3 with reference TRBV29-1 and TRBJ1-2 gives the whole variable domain SAVISQKPSRDICQRGTSLTIQCQVDSQVTMMFWYRQQPGQSLTLIATANQGSEATYESGFVIDKFPISRPNLTFSTLTVSNMSPEDSSIYLCSVEDRGRETGYTFGSGTRLTVV.

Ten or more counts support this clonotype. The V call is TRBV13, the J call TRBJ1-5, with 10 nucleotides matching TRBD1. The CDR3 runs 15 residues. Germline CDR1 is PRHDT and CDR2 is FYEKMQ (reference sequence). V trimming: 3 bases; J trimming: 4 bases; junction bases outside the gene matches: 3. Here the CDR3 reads CASSFRTGGNQPQHF. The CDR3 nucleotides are TGTGCCAGCAGCTTCCGGACAGGGGGTAATCAGCCCCAGCATTTT.

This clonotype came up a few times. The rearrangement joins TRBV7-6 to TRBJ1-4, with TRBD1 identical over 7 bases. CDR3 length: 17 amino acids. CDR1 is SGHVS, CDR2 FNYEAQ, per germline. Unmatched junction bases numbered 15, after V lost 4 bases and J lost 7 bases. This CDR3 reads CASSSTGKRALSEKLFF. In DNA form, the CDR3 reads TGTGCCAGCAGCTCGACAGGGAAGCGAGCTTTAAGTGAAAAACTGTTTTTT.

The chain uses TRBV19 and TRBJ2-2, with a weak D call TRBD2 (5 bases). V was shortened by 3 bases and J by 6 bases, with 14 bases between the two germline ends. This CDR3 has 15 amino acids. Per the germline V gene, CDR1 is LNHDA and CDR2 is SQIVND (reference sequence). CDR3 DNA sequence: TGTGCCAGTAGTATGGGGAGAGGGTGGGCCGGGGAGCTGTTTTTT. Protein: CASSMGRGWAGELFF.

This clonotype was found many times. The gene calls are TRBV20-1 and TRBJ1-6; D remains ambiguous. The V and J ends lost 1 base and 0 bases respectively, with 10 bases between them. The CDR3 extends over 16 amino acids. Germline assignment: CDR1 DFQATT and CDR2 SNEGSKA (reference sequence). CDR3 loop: CSARGRESSYNSPLHF. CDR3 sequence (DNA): TGCAGTGCTAGAGGTCGGGAGAGCTCCTATAATTCACCCCTCCACTTT.

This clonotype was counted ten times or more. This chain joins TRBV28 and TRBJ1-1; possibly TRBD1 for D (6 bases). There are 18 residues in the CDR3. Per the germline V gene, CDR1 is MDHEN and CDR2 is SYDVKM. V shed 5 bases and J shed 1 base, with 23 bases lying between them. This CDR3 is CASSTRTASSFRNTEAFF. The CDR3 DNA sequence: TGTGCCAGCAGTACCCGGACAGCCAGCAGCTTCAGGAACACTGAAGCTTTCTTT.

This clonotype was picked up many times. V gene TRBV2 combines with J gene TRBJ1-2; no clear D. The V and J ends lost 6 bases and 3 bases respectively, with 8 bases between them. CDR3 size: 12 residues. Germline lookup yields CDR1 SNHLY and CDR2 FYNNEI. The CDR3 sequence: CASSRMDYGYTF. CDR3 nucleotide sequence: TGTGCCAGCAGCCGGATGGACTATGGCTACACCTTC.

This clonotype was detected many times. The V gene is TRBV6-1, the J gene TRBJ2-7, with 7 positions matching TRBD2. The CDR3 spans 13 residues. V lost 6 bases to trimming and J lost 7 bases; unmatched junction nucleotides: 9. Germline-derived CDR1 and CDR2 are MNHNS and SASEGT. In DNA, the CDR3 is TGTGCCAGCAGATACGATTCAGCGGGGGAGCAGTACTTC. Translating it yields CASRYDSAGEQYF.

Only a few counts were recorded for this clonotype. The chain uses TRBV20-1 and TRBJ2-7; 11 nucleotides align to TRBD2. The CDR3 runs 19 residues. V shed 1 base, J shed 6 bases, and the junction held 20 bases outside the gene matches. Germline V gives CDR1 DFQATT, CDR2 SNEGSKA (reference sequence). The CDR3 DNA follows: TGCAGTGCTAGAGTCTTCGGAGCCGTAGCGGGGGGGCGTTCGGGCGAGCAGTACTTC. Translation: CSARVFGAVAGGRSGEQYF.

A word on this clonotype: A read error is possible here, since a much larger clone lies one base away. CDR3 DNA: TGTGCCTGGAGTGAAACCGGGAGCAATGAGCAGTCCTTC. Residues: CAWSETGSNEQSF. The rearrangement links TRBV30 to TRBJ2-1; D perhaps matches TRBD2 (6 bases). The CDR3 is made up of 13 amino acids. CDR1 and CDR2 from the germline V gene are GTSNPN and SVGIG (reference sequence).